This T cell receptor (beta chain) was retrieved from a study of blood T cell repertoires in COVID-19 (dated by TCRdb to the early 2020s). Looking at the study overall: The collaborator samples originated in the United States, Italy and Spain and spanned the acute and convalescent phases of COVID-19. The samples were drawn from the first 160 participants of the ongoing ImmuneRACE study and from some 1,300 subjects provided by 6 global collaborators. A de-identified subject ID, COVID-19 status, age in years and sex were almost always included in the sample metadata. Subjects who had been exposed to COVID-19, were actively infected with it, or had recovered from it provided the deeply sampled blood TCRbeta repertoires that made up the dataset. The repertoires were made available in a free public database intended to serve as a resource for research on the immune response to SARS-CoV-2. HLA class I and class II types, where available, came from metadata supplied by the sample provider rather than from assay-based typing. The material from the prospective study consisted of cDNA or gDNA derived from T cells, B-cell-depleted T cells, or PBMCs.

At one collaborating source in Seattle, patients were enrolled during active infection and were followed longitudinally through the course of disease. The collaborating institutions used their own protocols to collect whole blood in K2EDTA tubes. For TCRbeta analysis, collaborator samples were shipped as frozen whole blood, as isolated PBMCs, or as DNA extracted from either sample type. TCRbeta CDR3 regions were amplified from genomic DNA using the immunoSEQ Assay, a bias-controlled multiplex PCR. As for the authors' bioinformatics: Within the assay, amplification of reference gene primers was used to estimate how many nucleated cells each sample contained. To quantify the absolute abundance of each unique TCRbeta CDR3 rearrangement, sequence reads were collapsed and filtered. Productive Simpson clonality was computed per sample as the square root of Simpson's diversity index over productive rearrangements. TCRdb carries this immuneACCESS record with in-frame sequences only. Its versions omit some clonotypes, under half of them owing to an unresolved V gene in the studies checked, with the rest unexplained. That table supplies the V and J calls and clone size; D and trimming were determined from the DNA. The sample table holds some 450,000 clones, of which about nine tenths were seen once. The top ten constitute over 9.5% of the sample.

A word on this clone: Its recognized antigen is unknown. No base quality information exists; no much larger clone differs at one position.

On the study overall, not on this receptor specifically: Clinical and demographic metadata were provided uncurated, with the amount varying by source and participant.

Material: peripheral blood. This TCR was recovered from a woman in her forties or fifties with COVID-19, enrolled during active disease.

The bases are TGTGCCAGCAGTGACGACAGAGCCTATGGCTACACCTTC. This is translated as CASSDDRAYGYTF. The chain links TRBV6-2 or TRBV6-3 with TRBJ1-2, and TRBD1 may be the D gene, going by 5 matching bases. Including cysteine and phenylalanine, the CDR3 has 13 amino acids. Only the CDR3 DNA stays, 39 bases, in frame from base 1. V is clipped by 5 bases and J by 4 bases, and the sequence between their germline boundaries is 11 bases long. For CDR1 and CDR2, the germline V gene lists MNHEY and SVGEGT.